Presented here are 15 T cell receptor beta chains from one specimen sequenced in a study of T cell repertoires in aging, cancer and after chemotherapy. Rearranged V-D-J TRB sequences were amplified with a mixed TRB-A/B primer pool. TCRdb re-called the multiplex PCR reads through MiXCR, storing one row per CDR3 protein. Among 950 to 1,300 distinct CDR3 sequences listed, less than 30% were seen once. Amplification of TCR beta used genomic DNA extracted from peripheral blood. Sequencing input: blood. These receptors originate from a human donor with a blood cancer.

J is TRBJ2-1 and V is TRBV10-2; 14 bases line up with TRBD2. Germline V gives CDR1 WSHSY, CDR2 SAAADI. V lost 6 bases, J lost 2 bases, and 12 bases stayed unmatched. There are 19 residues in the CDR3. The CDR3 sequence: CASRKGLAGAHRTYNEQFF. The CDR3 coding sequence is TGCGCCAGCAGAAAGGGACTAGCGGGGGCGCACCGTACCTACAATGAGCAGTTCTTC.

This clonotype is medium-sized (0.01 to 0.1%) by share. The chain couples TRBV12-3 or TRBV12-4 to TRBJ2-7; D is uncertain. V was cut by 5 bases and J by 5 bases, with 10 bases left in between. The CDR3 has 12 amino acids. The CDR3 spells CASSLGGNEQYF. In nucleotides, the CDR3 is TGTGCCAGCAGTCTAGGTGGGAACGAGCAGTACTTC.

The CDR3 nucleotides read TGTGCCAGCAGCGTCATAGCCGGCTCCTACAATGAGCAGTTCTTC. Protein product: CASSVIAGSYNEQFF. V and J are TRBV6-4 and TRBJ2-1; D is unresolved. This CDR3 has 15 residues. The V gene's germline CDR1 is MRHNA and CDR2 SNTAGT. The germline V and J ends were trimmed by 6 bases and 0 bases, with 12 bases remaining between them.

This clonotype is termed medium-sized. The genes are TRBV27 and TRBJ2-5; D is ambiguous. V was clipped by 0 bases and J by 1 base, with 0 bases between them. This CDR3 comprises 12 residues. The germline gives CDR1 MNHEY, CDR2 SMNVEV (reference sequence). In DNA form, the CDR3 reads TGTGCCAGCAGTTTATCCCAAGAGACCCAGTACTTC. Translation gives CASSLSQETQYF.

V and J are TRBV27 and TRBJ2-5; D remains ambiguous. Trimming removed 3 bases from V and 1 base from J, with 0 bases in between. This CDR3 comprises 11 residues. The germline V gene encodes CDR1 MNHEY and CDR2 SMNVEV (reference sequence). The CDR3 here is CASSFQETQYF. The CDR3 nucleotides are TGTGCCAGCAGTTTCCAAGAGACCCAGTACTTC.

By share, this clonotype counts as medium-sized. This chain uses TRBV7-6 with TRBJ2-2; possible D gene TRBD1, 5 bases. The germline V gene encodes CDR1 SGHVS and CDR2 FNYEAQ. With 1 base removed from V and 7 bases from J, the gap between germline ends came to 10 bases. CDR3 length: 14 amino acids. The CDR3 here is CASSLEGADGELFF. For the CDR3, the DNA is TGTGCCAGCAGCTTAGAAGGGGCGGACGGGGAGCTGTTTTTT. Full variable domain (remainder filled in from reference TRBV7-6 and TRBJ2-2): GAGVSQSPRYKVTKRGQDVALRCDPISGHVSLYWYRQALGQGPEFLTYFNYEAQQDKSGLPNDRFSAERPEGSISTLTIQRTEQRDSAMYRCASSLEGADGELFFGEGSRLTVL.

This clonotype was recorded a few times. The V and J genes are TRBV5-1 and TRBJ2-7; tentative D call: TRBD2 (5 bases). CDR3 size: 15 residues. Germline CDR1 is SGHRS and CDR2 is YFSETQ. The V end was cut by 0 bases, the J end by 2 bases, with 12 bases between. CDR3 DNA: TGCGCCAGCAGCTTGGTGGGAGCGTCCGCCTACGAGCAGTACTTC. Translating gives CASSLVGASAYEQYF.

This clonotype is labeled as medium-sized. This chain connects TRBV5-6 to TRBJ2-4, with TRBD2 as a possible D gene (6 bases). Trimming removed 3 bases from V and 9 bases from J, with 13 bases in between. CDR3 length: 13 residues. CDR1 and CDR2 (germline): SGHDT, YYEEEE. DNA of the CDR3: TGTGCCAGCAGCTGGCCGGGGGATGGCATTCAGTACTTC. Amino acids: CASSWPGDGIQYF.

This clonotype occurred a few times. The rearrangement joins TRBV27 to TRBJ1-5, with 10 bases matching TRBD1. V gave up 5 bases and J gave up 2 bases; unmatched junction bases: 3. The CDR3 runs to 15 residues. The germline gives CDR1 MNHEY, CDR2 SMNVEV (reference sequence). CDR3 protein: CASSGQGVGNQPQHF. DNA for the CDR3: TGTGCCAGCAGTGGACAGGGGGTGGGCAATCAGCCCCAGCATTTT.

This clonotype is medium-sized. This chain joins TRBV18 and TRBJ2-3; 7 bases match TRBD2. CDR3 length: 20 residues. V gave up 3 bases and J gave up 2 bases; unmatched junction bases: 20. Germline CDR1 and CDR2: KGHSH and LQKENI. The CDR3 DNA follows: TGTGCCAGCTCACCCGAGCTGGCGGGAGACTTGAACGGAGACACAGATACGCAGTATTTT. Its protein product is CASSPELAGDLNGDTDTQYF.

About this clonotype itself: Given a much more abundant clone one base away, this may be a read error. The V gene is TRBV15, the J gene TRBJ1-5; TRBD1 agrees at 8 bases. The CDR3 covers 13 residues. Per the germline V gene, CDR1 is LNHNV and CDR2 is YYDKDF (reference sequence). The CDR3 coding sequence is TGTGCCACCAGCAGGGACAGGGAAGGTCCCCTGCATTTT. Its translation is CATSRDREGPLHF.

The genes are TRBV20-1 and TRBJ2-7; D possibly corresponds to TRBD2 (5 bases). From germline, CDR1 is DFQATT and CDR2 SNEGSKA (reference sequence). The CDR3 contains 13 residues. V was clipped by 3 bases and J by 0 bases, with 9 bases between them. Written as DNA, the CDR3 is TGCAGTGCTAGCGGGAAAAGCTCCTACGAGCAGTACTTC. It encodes CSASGKSSYEQYF.

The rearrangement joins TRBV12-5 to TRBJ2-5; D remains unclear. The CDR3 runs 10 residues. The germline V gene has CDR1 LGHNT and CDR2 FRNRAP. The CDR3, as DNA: TGTGCCAGCCTCAAGGAGACCCAGTACTTC. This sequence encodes CASLKETQYF. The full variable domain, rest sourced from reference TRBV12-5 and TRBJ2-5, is DARVTQTPRHKVTEMGQEVTMRCQPILGHNTVFWYRQTMMQGLELLAYFRNRAPLDDSGMPKDRFSAEMPDATLATLKIQPSEPRDSAVYFCASLKETQYFGPGTRLLVL.

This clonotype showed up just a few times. CDR3 nucleotides: TGCAGTGCTCAGAAGACAGACAGGGGACAAGAGACCCAGTACTTC. Translation: CSAQKTDRGQETQYF. The V call is TRBV20-1, the J call TRBJ2-5; 8 bases align to TRBD1. V lost 5 bases and J lost 2; bases outside the gene matches: 10. CDR1 and CDR2 from the germline V gene are DFQATT and SNEGSKA (reference sequence). CDR3 size: 15 residues.

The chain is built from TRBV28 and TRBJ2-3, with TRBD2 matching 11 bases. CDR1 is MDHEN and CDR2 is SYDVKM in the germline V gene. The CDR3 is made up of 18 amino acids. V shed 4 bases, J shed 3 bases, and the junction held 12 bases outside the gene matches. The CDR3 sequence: CASSSPTCSGRETDTQYF. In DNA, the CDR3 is TGTGCCAGCAGTTCCCCGACCTGTAGCGGGAGGGAAACAGATACGCAGTATTTT.